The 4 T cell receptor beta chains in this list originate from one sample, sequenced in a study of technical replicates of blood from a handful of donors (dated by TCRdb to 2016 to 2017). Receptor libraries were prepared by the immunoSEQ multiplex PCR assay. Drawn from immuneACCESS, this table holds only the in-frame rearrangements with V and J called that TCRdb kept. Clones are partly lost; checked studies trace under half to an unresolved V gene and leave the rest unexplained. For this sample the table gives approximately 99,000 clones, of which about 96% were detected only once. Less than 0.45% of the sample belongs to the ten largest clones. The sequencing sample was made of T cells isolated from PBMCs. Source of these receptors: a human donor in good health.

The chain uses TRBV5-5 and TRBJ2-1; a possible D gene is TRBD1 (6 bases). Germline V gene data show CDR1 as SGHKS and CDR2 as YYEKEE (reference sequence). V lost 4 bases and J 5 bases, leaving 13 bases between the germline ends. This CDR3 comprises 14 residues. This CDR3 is CASSTGTSNNEQFF. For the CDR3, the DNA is TGTGCCAGCAGCACCGGGACAAGCAACAATGAGCAGTTCTTC. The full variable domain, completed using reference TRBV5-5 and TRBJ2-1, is DAGVTQSPTHLIKTRGQQVTLRCSPISGHKSVSWYQQVLGQGPQFIFQYYEKEERGRGNFPDRFSARQFPNYSSELNVNALLLGDSALYLCASSTGTSNNEQFFGPGTRLTVL.

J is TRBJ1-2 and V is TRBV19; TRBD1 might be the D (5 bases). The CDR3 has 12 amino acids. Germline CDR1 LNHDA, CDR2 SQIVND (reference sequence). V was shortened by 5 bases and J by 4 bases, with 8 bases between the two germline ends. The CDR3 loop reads CASSQGIYGYTF. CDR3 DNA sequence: TGTGCCAGTAGTCAGGGAATCTATGGCTACACCTTC.

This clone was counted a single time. The CDR3, as DNA: TGTGCCAGCAGTTTAAGACTAGCGGGAGGTTTGGGTGAGCAGTTCTTC. It translates to CASSLRLAGGLGEQFF. V and J are TRBV27 and TRBJ2-1, with TRBD2 identical over 13 bases. The CDR3 contains 16 residues. Germline V gene lookup returns CDR1 MNHEY and CDR2 SMNVEV (reference sequence). Unmatched junction bases numbered 7, after V lost 2 bases and J lost 9 bases.

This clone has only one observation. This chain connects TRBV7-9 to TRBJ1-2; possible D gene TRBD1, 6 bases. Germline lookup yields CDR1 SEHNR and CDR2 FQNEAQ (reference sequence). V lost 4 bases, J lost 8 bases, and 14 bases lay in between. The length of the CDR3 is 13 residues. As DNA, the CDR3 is TGTGCCAGCAGCTACGGGACAAACGAGGGCTACACCTTC. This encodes CASSYGTNEGYTF.